The clone carrying this T cell receptor (beta chain) was found a few times. Trimming cost V 3 bases and J 7 bases; bases outside gene matches: 4. The CDR3 length is 15 residues. Per germline, CDR1 KGHDR and CDR2 SFDVKD. This entry comes from a study of T cells in Graves' hyperthyroidism and ophthalmopathy. RNA transcripts gave rise to amplified TCR beta CDR3 regions. Initially, a first-round RT-PCR of the TCR CDR3 employed the HTBI primer set. MiXCR, run by TCRdb on the multiplex PCR reads, gives a single entry per CDR3 protein. The table includes 250,000 to 300,000 distinct CDR3 sequences, approximately 15% detected once.

Material for sequencing was blood. The chain combines TRBV24-1 with TRBJ2-1; TRBD1 matches 11 bases. The receptor was isolated from a woman aged 60-75 years with Graves' ophthalmopathy. The CDR3 reads CATSDRTGGMNEQFF. DNA of the CDR3: TGTGCCACCAGTGATAGGACAGGGGGCATGAATGAGCAGTTCTTC.